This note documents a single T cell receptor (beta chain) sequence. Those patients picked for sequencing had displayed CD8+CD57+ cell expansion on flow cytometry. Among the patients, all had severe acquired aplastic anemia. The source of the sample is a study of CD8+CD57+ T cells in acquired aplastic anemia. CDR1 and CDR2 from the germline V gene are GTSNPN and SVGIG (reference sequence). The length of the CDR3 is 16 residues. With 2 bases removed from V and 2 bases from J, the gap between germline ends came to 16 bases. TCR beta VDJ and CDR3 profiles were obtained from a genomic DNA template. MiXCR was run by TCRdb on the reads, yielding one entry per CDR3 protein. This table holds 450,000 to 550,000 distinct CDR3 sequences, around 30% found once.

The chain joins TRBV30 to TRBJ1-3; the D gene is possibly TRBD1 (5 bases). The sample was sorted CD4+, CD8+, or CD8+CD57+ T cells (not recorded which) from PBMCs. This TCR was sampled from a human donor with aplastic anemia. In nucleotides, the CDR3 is TGTGCCTGGAGTACCGGCGCAGGGCACACTGGAAACACCATATATTTT. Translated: CAWSTGAGHTGNTIYF.